What follows are 29 T cell receptor beta chains derived from one specimen sequenced in a study of cytomegalovirus exposure and HLA in healthy donors. PCR involved 60 Vbeta and 13 Jbeta primers. Libraries were prepared by immunoSEQ multiplex PCR; TCRdb keeps only in-frame clonotypes and omits some of them. The table lists some 120,000 clones, 75% to 90% of them singletons. The material sequenced was PBMCs. The receptors derive from a man younger than 40 in good health and CMV-seropositive.

The chain joins TRBV2 to TRBJ1-2; D perhaps matches TRBD1 (5 bases). The CDR3 covers 14 residues. Trimming left V 1 base short and J 5 bases short, with 11 bases between. The germline V gene has CDR1 SNHLY and CDR2 FYNNEI. CDR3 DNA: TGTGCCAGCAGTGAAGGAAGGGGTCCATATGGCTACACCTTC. Its translation is CASSEGRGPYGYTF. Together with reference TRBV2 and TRBJ1-2, the CDR3 gives the full variable domain: EPEVTQTPSHQVTQMGQEVILRCVPISNHLYFYWYRQILGQKVEFLVSFYNNEISEKSEIFDDQFSVERPDGSNFTLKIRSTKLEDSAMYFCASSEGRGPYGYTFGSGTRLTVV.

This rearrangement joins TRBV28 to TRBJ1-2; tentatively, D is TRBD1 (5 bases). V gave up 8 bases and J gave up 3 bases, with 13 bases separating them. The germline V gene has CDR1 MDHEN and CDR2 SYDVKM. The CDR3 has 13 amino acids. CDR3 protein: CASLAGGDYGYTF. The CDR3 DNA sequence: TGTGCCAGCTTGGCTGGGGGGGACTATGGCTACACCTTC.

V is TRBV9 and J is TRBJ1-3; TRBD1 might be the D (6 bases). Trimming cost V 4 bases and J 0 bases, with 14 bases left between them. The CDR3 sequence is 16 residues long. CDR1 is SGDLS and CDR2 is YYNGEE in the germline V gene. The CDR3 loop reads CASSTHTGSSGNTIYF. As DNA, the CDR3 is TGTGCCAGCAGCACCCACACAGGGAGCTCTGGAAACACCATATATTTT. The full variable domain, completed using reference TRBV9 and TRBJ1-3, is DSGVTQTPKHLITATGQRVTLRCSPRSGDLSVYWYQQSLDQGLQFLIQYYNGEERAKGNILERFSAQQFPDLHSELNLSSLELGDSALYFCASSTHTGSSGNTIYFGEGSWLTVV.

The sample holds one count of this clone. This sequence joins TRBV5-1 and TRBJ2-3; D uncertain. V was shortened by 4 bases and J by 3 bases, with 18 bases between the two germline ends. CDR1 and CDR2 (germline): SGHRS, YFSETQ. The CDR3 totals 16 residues. CDR3 nucleotides: TGCGCCAGCAGCCCCTTGGGCAGATCGCTTACAGATACGCAGTATTTT. This codes for CASSPLGRSLTDTQYF.

The DNA of the CDR3 is TGTGCCATCAGTGAAACAGACAGGGCGCTTTTCGCGGGCGAAAAACTGTTTTTT. It translates to CAISETDRALFAGEKLFF. J is TRBJ1-4 and V is TRBV10-3; 7 bases match TRBD1. The CDR3 consists of 18 residues. Losses at the gene ends were 3 bases for V and 8 bases for J; bases not matched to a gene: 18. In germline, CDR1 is ENHRY, CDR2 SYGVKD.

This clone was found once. The chain carries TRBV2 and TRBJ1-1, with D perhaps TRBD1 (5 bases). The V gene's germline CDR1 is SNHLY and CDR2 FYNNEI. Trimming cost V 0 bases and J 8 bases, with 10 bases left between them. The CDR3 spans 13 residues. The CDR3 is CASSEARVEEAFF. CDR3 nucleotide sequence: TGTGCCAGCAGTGAAGCCAGGGTGGAGGAAGCTTTCTTT.

The rearrangement uses TRBV6-5 and TRBJ2-5, with D perhaps matching TRBD1 (5 bases). V was cut by 6 bases and J by 3 bases, with 5 bases left in between. Germline CDR1 reads MNHEY; CDR2 reads SVGAGI. CDR3 length equals 11 residues. The CDR3 coding sequence is TGTGCCAGCAGGACAGAAGAGACCCAGTACTTC. The encoded protein is CASRTEETQYF.

This clone was detected only once. V and J are TRBV7-8 and TRBJ1-1; tentative D call: TRBD1 (6 bases). Germline-derived CDR1 and CDR2 are SGHVS and FQNEAQ. This CDR3 has 16 amino acids. Trimming removed 1 base at V and 0 bases at J, with 12 bases between. Here the CDR3 reads CASSLDKTGMNTEAFF. In nucleotides, the CDR3 is TGTGCCAGCAGCTTAGATAAGACAGGTATGAACACTGAAGCTTTCTTT.

A few counts support this clone. The gene calls are TRBV5-3 and TRBJ1-1; 7 bases line up with TRBD1. TRBV5-3 belongs to the ORF category, with a function that is uncertain. V lost 0 bases, J lost 1 base, and 9 bases stayed unmatched. The length of the CDR3 is 17 residues. The CDR3, as DNA: TGTGCCAGAAGCTTGGACGAGGGGGCTGTATGGAACACTGAAGCTTTCTTT. As protein: CARSLDEGAVWNTEAFF.

The count of this clone is one. The chain recombines TRBV7-2 with TRBJ2-5; 9 bases match TRBD2. The V gene's germline CDR1 is SGHTA and CDR2 FQGNSA. V was pared by 5 bases and J by 4 bases, with 5 bases of the junction left unmatched. CDR3 length equals 14 residues. The CDR3 here is CASSSPSGVETQYF. In nucleotides, the CDR3 is TGTGCCAGCAGCAGCCCTAGCGGGGTAGAGACCCAGTACTTC.

This clone showed up just a few times. The J gene is TRBJ2-3, the V gene TRBV5-1, with D uncertain. CDR3 length: 15 residues. Trimming removed 0 bases from V and 0 bases from J, with 8 bases in between. CDR1 and CDR2 from the germline V gene are SGHRS and YFSETQ. The CDR3 loop is CASSLDVLSTDTQYF. CDR3 coding DNA: TGCGCCAGCAGCTTGGATGTTCTTAGCACAGATACGCAGTATTTT.

This clone was recorded only once. The V call is TRBV6-1, the J call TRBJ1-2; 12 positions agree with TRBD1. CDR1 MNHNS and CDR2 SASEGT come from the germline V gene. The V gene end was trimmed by 5 bases and the J gene end by 7 bases; junction bases not matched to a gene: 5. This CDR3 region has 14 residues. The CDR3 region is CASSRDRGQGGYTF. CDR3 DNA sequence: TGTGCCAGCAGTAGGGACAGGGGGCAGGGTGGCTACACCTTC.

The chain couples TRBV5-1 to TRBJ1-3; D is unclear. Trimming took off 1 base at V and 4 bases at J, with 6 bases between the two ends. CDR1 is SGHRS and CDR2 is YFSETQ in the germline V gene. The CDR3 consists of 13 residues. CDR3 amino acids: CASSLFEGNTIYF. CDR3 in DNA: TGCGCCAGCAGCTTGTTCGAGGGAAACACCATATATTTT.

The J gene is TRBJ1-5, the V gene TRBV28; perhaps TRBD1 as D (6 bases). The germline gives CDR1 MDHEN, CDR2 SYDVKM. Trimming left V 6 bases short and J 1 base short, with 10 bases between. CDR3 length equals 14 residues. The CDR3 is CASRQGLSNQPQHF. CDR3 coding DNA: TGTGCCAGCAGGCAGGGGCTAAGCAATCAGCCCCAGCATTTT.

In DNA, the CDR3 is TGTGCCAGCAGTTTCTGGCTCCAAGAGACCCAGTACTTC. Protein: CASSFWLQETQYF. This sequence joins TRBV6-1 and TRBJ2-5; D remains unclear. The CDR3 covers 13 residues. V was cut by 5 bases and J by 1 base, with 8 bases left in between. Germline V CDR1 and CDR2: MNHNS, SASEGT.

The rearrangement uses TRBV27 and TRBJ2-7; TRBD1 is a possible D gene (6 bases). With 0 bases removed from V and 2 bases from J, the gap between germline ends came to 8 bases. The CDR3 is made up of 14 amino acids. Per germline, CDR1 MNHEY and CDR2 SMNVEV (reference sequence). Here the CDR3 reads CASSLSGAAYEQYF. The CDR3 region has the DNA TGTGCCAGCAGTTTATCGGGGGCAGCCTACGAGCAGTACTTC.

This chain joins TRBV7-6 and TRBJ2-3; D uncertain. Germline V gives CDR1 SGHVS, CDR2 FNYEAQ. The CDR3 contains 14 residues. V was trimmed by 0 bases and J by 4 bases, leaving 8 bases between them. CDR3 nucleotide sequence: TGTGCCAGCAGCTTAGCGCAAAGAGCAGATACGCAGTATTTT. It yields the protein CASSLAQRADTQYF. The full variable domain, rest sourced from reference TRBV7-6 and TRBJ2-3, is GAGVSQSPRYKVTKRGQDVALRCDPISGHVSLYWYRQALGQGPEFLTYFNYEAQQDKSGLPNDRFSAERPEGSISTLTIQRTEQRDSAMYRCASSLAQRADTQYFGPGTRLTVL.

The V and J genes are TRBV29-1 and TRBJ2-5; 7 nucleotides agree with TRBD2. The germline V gene has CDR1 SQVTM and CDR2 ANQGSEA. V lost 7 bases to trimming and J lost 4 bases; unmatched junction nucleotides: 6. CDR3 length: 12 residues. DNA for the CDR3: TGCAGCGCGCGAACGGGAGGAGAGACCCAGTACTTC. Translated, it gives CSARTGGETQYF.

This chain connects TRBV14 to TRBJ2-3, with 14 bases matching TRBD2. V trimming: 4 bases; J trimming: 6 bases; junction bases outside the gene matches: 6. CDR1 is SGHDN and CDR2 is FVKESK in the germline V gene. The CDR3 has 16 residues. CDR3 loop: CASSRGLAGGRDTQYF. DNA of the CDR3: TGTGCCAGCAGCCGTGGACTAGCGGGGGGCCGGGATACGCAGTATTTT.

This clone appeared a few times. The chain is built from TRBV5-6 and TRBJ1-1, with D possibly being TRBD1 (6 bases). CDR1 and CDR2 from the germline V gene are SGHDT and YYEEEE. This CDR3 spans 14 amino acids. The germline V and J ends were trimmed by 4 bases and 3 bases, with 13 bases remaining between them. This CDR3 reads CASSRAGAYTEAFF. The CDR3, as DNA: TGTGCCAGCAGCAGAGCAGGGGCGTACACTGAAGCTTTCTTT.

The CDR3: CAISESGIGGTEAFF. The CDR3 DNA reads TGTGCCATCAGTGAATCAGGGATCGGGGGCACTGAAGCTTTCTTT. The genes are TRBV10-3 and TRBJ1-1; D is possibly TRBD1 (5 bases). Per germline, CDR1 ENHRY and CDR2 SYGVKD. V lost 3 bases, J lost 4 bases, and 15 bases lay in between. This CDR3 is 15 amino acids long.

This clone was counted once. The CDR3 loop reads CASSPGLDTGELFF. The CDR3 nucleotides are TGCGCCAGCAGTCCGGGTCTTGACACCGGGGAGCTGTTTTTT. The rearrangement joins TRBV5-1 to TRBJ2-2; no definite D call. Trimming cost V 5 bases and J 3 bases, with 11 bases left between them. The germline V gene has CDR1 SGHRS and CDR2 YFSETQ. This CDR3 is 14 amino acids long.

The V call is TRBV7-3, the J call TRBJ1-1, with D hard to call. The CDR3 covers 13 residues. Trimming took 5 bases from V and 5 from J, leaving 12 bases between them. Germline lookup yields CDR1 SGHTA and CDR2 FQGTGA. This CDR3 is CASSGSLETEAFF. The CDR3 DNA follows: TGTGCCAGCAGCGGCTCCCTGGAGACTGAAGCTTTCTTT.

With respect to this clone: At one boundary the junction diverges from the germline segment, which might be a read error. The rearrangement links TRBV6-5 to TRBJ1-1; D unclear. Germline V gene lookup returns CDR1 MNHEY and CDR2 SVGAGI. The CDR3 has 12 residues. Written as DNA, the CDR3 is TGTGCCAGCAGTCACTCTGGGCCACGAGCTTTCTTT. This gives the protein CASSHSGPRAFF.

This rearrangement joins TRBV15 to TRBJ2-1; no clear D gene. Trimming removed 1 base from V and 6 bases from J, with 16 bases in between. Germline V gives CDR1 LNHNV, CDR2 YYDKDF (reference sequence). This CDR3 region has 16 residues. CDR3 sequence reads: CATSRGGRHSGNEQFF. The CDR3, as DNA: TGTGCCACCAGCAGAGGTGGTAGACATTCCGGCAATGAGCAGTTCTTC.

This clone was seen more than once but under ten times. The chain links TRBV7-2 to TRBJ2-1; 9 bases fit TRBD1. Trimming at V came to 1 base and at J to 7 bases, leaving 8 bases not matched to a gene. CDR1 is SGHTA and CDR2 is FQGNSA in the germline V gene. The CDR3 contains 16 residues. The CDR3 nucleotides are TGTGCCAGCAGCTTAGATAGACAGGGGGTAGGGAATGAGCAGTTCTTC. Translation gives CASSLDRQGVGNEQFF.

The sample holds a few counts of this clone. The CDR3 loop reads CASSGLAAPFSGNEQFF. CDR3 DNA: TGTGCCAGCAGCGGATTAGCGGCCCCTTTTTCGGGCAATGAGCAGTTCTTC. The rearrangement joins TRBV9 to TRBJ2-1; D perhaps matches TRBD2 (6 bases). V shed 3 bases and J shed 6 bases, with 22 bases lying between them. This CDR3 has 17 residues. Germline V CDR1 and CDR2: SGDLS, YYNGEE. Together with reference TRBV9 and TRBJ2-1, the CDR3 gives the full variable domain: DSGVTQTPKHLITATGQRVTLRCSPRSGDLSVYWYQQSLDQGLQFLIQYYNGEERAKGNILERFSAQQFPDLHSELNLSSLELGDSALYFCASSGLAAPFSGNEQFFGPGTRLTVL.

The rearrangement links TRBV14 to TRBJ2-1; possible D gene TRBD2, 5 bases. Trimming cost V 0 bases and J 6 bases, with 12 bases left between them. The CDR3 contains 15 residues. The V gene's germline CDR1 is SGHDN and CDR2 FVKESK. The chain's CDR3 is CASSQDLLAPNEQFF. In DNA form, the CDR3 reads TGTGCCAGCAGCCAAGATCTTCTAGCCCCCAATGAGCAGTTCTTC.

This sequence joins TRBV20-1 and TRBJ1-2; D gene unclear. V was trimmed by 3 bases and J by 4 bases, leaving 6 bases between them. The germline CDR1 and CDR2 sequences are DFQATT and SNEGSKA (reference sequence). This CDR3 region has 11 residues. CDR3 sequence (DNA): TGCAGTGCTAGGGAGATCTATGGCTACACCTTC. Amino acids: CSAREIYGYTF.